This record covers a single T cell receptor beta chain. CDR3 length: 14 amino acids. CDR1 and CDR2 (germline): SGHTA, FQGNSA. The V gene lost 5 bases and the J gene lost 3 bases, with 14 bases spanning the gap. From RNA, the CDR3 regions of TCR beta chains were amplified and sequenced. HTBI primers were employed in first-round RT-PCR, then a second-round multiplex PCR followed. MiXCR, applied by TCRdb to the multiplex PCR reads, yields one record per CDR3 protein. Of about 170,000 distinct CDR3 sequences in the sample, 30% to 45% were seen once. Clinicians diagnosed using symptoms, serum thyroxine, TRAb, thyroid ultrasound and orbital computed tomography. Isolation of PBMCs was performed using 9 to 10 ml of fresh peripheral blood. The data were obtained in a study of Graves' ophthalmopathy and Graves' hyperthyroidism. The overall study: There was a collection of peripheral blood at initial diagnosis, before any treatment.

This receptor was taken from a woman aged 40 to 55 with Graves' ophthalmopathy. The chain uses TRBV7-2 and TRBJ2-7, with a tentative D call TRBD2 (6 bases). Specimen: peripheral blood. The CDR3 DNA follows: TGTGCCAGCAGCAACCGACTAGGGGTCTACGAGCAGTACTTC. This encodes CASSNRLGVYEQYF.